Following are 30 T cell receptor beta chains from one sample sequenced in a study of blood T cell repertoires in COVID-19. The table came from immunoSEQ multiplex PCR; TCRdb's copy has only in-frame clones and leaves some out. The sample has fewer than 250,000 clones, 70% to 85% seen once. The specimen was peripheral blood. These receptors were collected from a woman aged 80 or older with acute or convalescent COVID-19.

The V gene is TRBV5-1, the J gene TRBJ1-6; perhaps TRBD1 as D (6 bases). The CDR3 loop spans 15 amino acids. Deletions cut 0 bases from V and 4 bases from J, with 8 bases between. CDR1 and CDR2 (germline): SGHRS, YFSETQ. The CDR3 coding sequence is TGCGCCAGCAGCTTGGGAACAGGGTATAATTCACCCCTCCACTTT. Protein sequence: CASSLGTGYNSPLHF.

V is TRBV5-5 and J is TRBJ2-3; TRBD2 aligns across 9 bases. V lost 1 base, J lost 6 bases, and 6 bases stayed unmatched. This CDR3 has 15 amino acids. Germline lookup yields CDR1 SGHKS and CDR2 YYEKEE (reference sequence). The CDR3 here is CASSLPRGGRDTQYF. Written as DNA, the CDR3 is TGTGCCAGCAGCTTGCCGCGGGGGGGCCGGGATACGCAGTATTTT.

This clone appeared a single time. This sequence joins TRBV25-1 and TRBJ1-6; 7 positions agree with TRBD1. The CDR3 sequence is 15 residues long. Germline values: CDR1 MGHDK, CDR2 SYGVNS. Trimming removed 3 bases from V and 12 bases from J; junction bases left unmatched: 11. This CDR3 reads CASSDKRGPREPLHF. CDR3 DNA: TGTGCCAGCAGTGATAAAAGGGGGCCTCGTGAACCCCTCCACTTT.

This clone has a single count. The genes are TRBV7-9 and TRBJ1-1; D uncertain. Trimming took off 5 bases at V and 0 bases at J, with 10 bases between the two ends. Per germline, CDR1 SEHNR and CDR2 FQNEAQ (reference sequence). This CDR3 contains 14 residues. In nucleotides, the CDR3 is TGTGCCAGCAGCCGCAGTCTTATGAACACTGAAGCTTTCTTT. This translates into CASSRSLMNTEAFF.

This clone came up once. The genes are TRBV6-1 and TRBJ2-3; 10 bases are shared with TRBD2. The CDR3 has 15 residues. V lost 3 bases to trimming and J lost 4 bases; unmatched junction nucleotides: 4. Germline CDR1 is MNHNS and CDR2 is SASEGT. CDR3 in DNA: TGTGCCAGCAGTGACCGAGCGGGGGGGCCAGATACGCAGTATTTT. Translation: CASSDRAGGPDTQYF.

The V call is TRBV7-3, the J call TRBJ1-1; no reliable D call. V lost 5 bases to trimming and J lost 1 base, with 8 bases between them. Germline V CDR1 and CDR2: SGHTA, FQGTGA. The CDR3 runs to 13 residues. CDR3: CASSLLQNTEAFF. CDR3 in DNA: TGTGCCAGCAGCCTACTTCAGAACACTGAAGCTTTCTTT.

The chain joins TRBV11-2 to TRBJ1-1; 8 positions agree with TRBD1. The CDR3 contains 15 residues. The germline V gene encodes CDR1 SGHAT and CDR2 FQNNGV. The trim removed 4 bases at V and 4 bases at J, leaving 8 bases unmatched. Here the CDR3 reads CASSSLTGEGTEAFF. The CDR3 DNA is TGTGCCAGCAGCTCACTGACAGGGGAGGGCACTGAAGCTTTCTTT.

Only a few counts were recorded for this clone. V gene TRBV4-2 combines with J gene TRBJ1-2; perhaps TRBD1 as D (6 bases). This CDR3 has 17 residues. Germline V gives CDR1 LGHNA, CDR2 YNFKEQ. V lost 0 bases, J lost 3 bases, and 17 bases lay in between. This CDR3 reads CASSQDALAGAYYGYTF. For the CDR3, the DNA is TGTGCCAGCAGCCAAGATGCGCTGGCGGGGGCGTACTATGGCTACACCTTC.

A single count supports this clone. The chain is built from TRBV15 and TRBJ2-7; D perhaps matches TRBD1 (6 bases). The V gene's germline CDR1 is LNHNV and CDR2 YYDKDF (reference sequence). This CDR3 comprises 14 residues. V was shortened by 5 bases and J by 4 bases, with 15 bases between the two germline ends. The CDR3 sequence is CATSLETGSYEQYF. The DNA of the CDR3 is TGTGCCACCAGCCTGGAGACAGGAAGTTACGAGCAGTACTTC.

The rearrangement links TRBV19 to TRBJ1-5; a possible D gene is TRBD1 (5 bases). The CDR3 has 14 amino acids. From germline, CDR1 is LNHDA and CDR2 SQIVND (reference sequence). The V end was cut by 3 bases, the J end by 7 bases, with 13 bases between. CDR3 nucleotides: TGTGCCAGTAGTATCGGCGGGGGGTGGCAGCCCCAGCATTTT. Translating it yields CASSIGGGWQPQHF. Together with reference TRBV19 and TRBJ1-5, the CDR3 gives the full variable domain: DGGITQSPKYLFRKEGQNVTLSCEQNLNHDAMYWYRQDPGQGLRLIYYSQIVNDFQKGDIAEGYSVSREKKESFPLTVTSAQKNPTAFYLCASSIGGGWQPQHFGDGTRLSIL.

This sequence joins TRBV5-5 and TRBJ1-6; TRBD1 matches at 9 bases. Germline values: CDR1 SGHKS, CDR2 YYEKEE (reference sequence). The CDR3 has 15 residues. After removal of 4 bases from V and 10 bases from J, the junction contained 9 bases not matched to a gene. The CDR3 is CASSQTGGWYSPLHF. The DNA for the CDR3 is TGTGCCAGCAGCCAAACAGGGGGCTGGTACTCACCCCTCCACTTT.

This clone appeared once. This rearrangement joins TRBV5-1 to TRBJ1-3; D is possibly TRBD1 (6 bases). The germline V gene encodes CDR1 SGHRS and CDR2 YFSETQ. CDR3 length equals 15 residues. Trimming cost V 2 bases and J 3 bases, with 12 bases left between them. CDR3 region: CASSLYRDGGNTIYF. For the CDR3, the DNA is TGCGCCAGCAGCTTATACAGGGACGGTGGAAACACCATATATTTT.

This clone was seen once. V usage is TRBV7-2 and J usage is TRBJ2-7; 12 bases are a match to TRBD2. Germline V gives CDR1 SGHTA, CDR2 FQGNSA. There are 15 residues in the CDR3. V lost 4 bases to trimming and J lost 1 base; unmatched junction nucleotides: 2. The CDR3 nucleotides are TGTGCCAGCAGCTCGGGACTAGCGGGTTCCTACGAGCAGTACTTC. Its protein product is CASSSGLAGSYEQYF.

This clone has only one observation. The chain links TRBV19 to TRBJ1-2; D ambiguous. Germline V gives CDR1 LNHDA, CDR2 SQIVND (reference sequence). Trimming left V 5 bases short and J 8 bases short, with 15 bases between. There are 13 residues in the CDR3. The CDR3 DNA reads as TGTGCCAGTAGTCCATCCTCGACGGGAGGCTACACCTTC. Translated: CASSPSSTGGYTF.

The gene calls are TRBV5-4 and TRBJ2-7, with D possibly matching TRBD1 (8 bases). Germline V lookup: CDR1 SGHNT, CDR2 YYREEE (reference sequence). This CDR3 is 15 amino acids long. V was clipped by 7 bases and J by 0 bases, with 17 bases between them. The CDR3 loop reads CASRGDRMSSYEQYF. The CDR3 DNA reads as TGTGCCAGCCGGGGGGACAGGATGAGCTCCTACGAGCAGTACTTC. The whole variable domain, filled in from reference TRBV5-4 and TRBJ2-7, reads ETGVTQSPTHLIKTRGQQVTLRCSSQSGHNTVSWYQQALGQGPQFIFQYYREEENGRGNFPPRFSGLQFPNYSSELNVNALELDDSALYLCASRGDRMSSYEQYFGPGTRLTVT.

The rearrangement joins TRBV5-1 to TRBJ2-3; 7 nucleotides line up with TRBD1. The CDR3 totals 14 residues. Trimming cost V 5 bases and J 2 bases; bases outside gene matches: 5. In germline, CDR1 is SGHRS, CDR2 YFSETQ. The CDR3 nucleotides read TGCGCCAGCAGACAGGGGTCAGTCACAGATACGCAGTATTTT. Its translation is CASRQGSVTDTQYF. Filled out from reference TRBV5-1 and TRBJ2-3, the complete variable domain reads KAGVTQTPRYLIKTRGQQVTLSCSPISGHRSVSWYQQTPGQGLQFLFEYFSETQRNKGNFPGRFSGRQFSNSRSEMNVSTLELGDSALYLCASRQGSVTDTQYFGPGTRLTVL.

This chain joins TRBV3-1 (or the pseudogene TRBV3-2) and TRBJ1-1; tentatively, D is TRBD1 (5 bases). The V end was cut by 1 base, the J end by 1 base, with 7 bases between. The CDR3 has 14 residues. Germline loops: CDR1 LGHDT, CDR2 YNNKEL (reference sequence). CDR3 coding DNA: TGTGCCAGCAGCCAAGGAGGACAGAACACTGAAGCTTTCTTT. Amino acids: CASSQGGQNTEAFF.

The chain combines TRBV7-9 with TRBJ2-5; TRBD1 matches 9 bases. CDR3 size: 15 residues. Germline-derived CDR1 and CDR2 are SEHNR and FQNEAQ (reference sequence). Unmatched junction bases numbered 6, after V lost 5 bases and J lost 2 bases. The CDR3 nucleotides are TGTGCCAGCAGCATTACAGGGGGCGGGCAAGAGACCCAGTACTTC. Protein sequence: CASSITGGGQETQYF. The whole variable domain, remainder taken from reference TRBV7-9 and TRBJ2-5, is DTGVSQNPRHKITKRGQNVTFRCDPISEHNRLYWYRQTLGQGPEFLTYFQNEAQLEKSRLLSDRFSAERPKGSFSTLEIQRTEQGDSAMYLCASSITGGGQETQYFGPGTRLLVL.

This rearrangement joins TRBV6-6 to TRBJ1-2, with 7 nucleotides matching TRBD1. CDR1 MNHNY and CDR2 SVGAGI come from the germline V gene (reference sequence). J lost 5 bases, V lost 6 bases, and 12 bases had no gene match. This CDR3 spans 15 amino acids. The CDR3 region is CASSQGTATYYGYTF. CDR3 coding DNA: TGTGCCAGCAGCCAAGGGACAGCTACATATTATGGCTACACCTTC.

The chain is built from TRBV6-2 or TRBV6-3 and TRBJ1-1; 8 nucleotides match TRBD1. J gave up 5 bases and V 2 bases, and 7 bases lay outside the gene matches. Germline lookup yields CDR1 MNHEY and CDR2 SVGEGT. CDR3 size: 15 residues. The CDR3 protein is CASSYHTGGSTEAFF. The CDR3 coding sequence is TGTGCCAGCAGTTACCACACAGGGGGTAGTACTGAAGCTTTCTTT.

This chain links TRBV7-6 with TRBJ1-2; TRBD1 matches at 9 bases. Per germline, CDR1 SGHVS and CDR2 FNYEAQ. The CDR3 extends over 17 amino acids. V gave up 5 bases and J gave up 0 bases; unmatched junction bases: 10. CDR3 coding DNA: TGTGCCAGCAGCGCGGGGACAGGGCTTATTACTAACTATGGCTACACCTTC. This gives the protein CASSAGTGLITNYGYTF.

The chain employs TRBV5-4 and TRBJ1-1, with TRBD1 identical over 8 bases. Germline V CDR1 and CDR2: SGHNT, YYREEE (reference sequence). The CDR3 length is 14 residues. Trimming at V came to 4 bases and at J to 1 base, leaving 3 bases not matched to a gene. The CDR3 loop reads CASSQGQANTEAFF. DNA for the CDR3: TGTGCCAGCAGCCAGGGACAGGCGAACACTGAAGCTTTCTTT.

V gene TRBV4-2 combines with J gene TRBJ1-2; TRBD1 matches at 12 bases. The CDR3 extends over 15 amino acids. The ends lost 3 bases at V and 5 bases at J; junction bases unmatched: 4. Germline V CDR1 and CDR2: LGHNA, YNFKEQ. CDR3 amino acids: CASSQGDRGQYGYTF. The CDR3 DNA sequence: TGTGCCAGCAGCCAGGGGGACAGGGGGCAATATGGCTACACCTTC.

This chain connects TRBV28 to TRBJ1-2, with 9 bases that match TRBD1. J was trimmed by 0 bases and V by 5 bases; bases with no gene match: 7. CDR1 is MDHEN and CDR2 is SYDVKM in the germline V gene. The CDR3 is 16 amino acids. The CDR3 DNA sequence: TGTGCCAGCAGTACCGGGACAGGGATAGCTAACTATGGCTACACCTTC. Residues: CASSTGTGIANYGYTF.

This clone was seen a single time. V and J are TRBV30 and TRBJ1-1; the D gene is possibly TRBD1 (5 bases). Germline-derived CDR1 and CDR2 are GTSNPN and SVGIG (reference sequence). This CDR3 has 12 residues. The CDR3 protein is CALQAMNTEAFF. The CDR3 nucleotides are TGTGCTTTACAGGCCATGAACACTGAAGCTTTCTTT. The whole variable domain, filled in from reference TRBV30 and TRBJ1-1, reads SQTIHQWPATLVQPVGSPLSLECTVEGTSNPNLYWYRQAAGRGLQLLFYSVGIGQISSEVPQNLSASRPQDRQFILSSKKLLLSDSGFYLCALQAMNTEAFFGQGTRLTVV.

The rearrangement joins TRBV14 to TRBJ2-7; 12 nucleotides line up with TRBD2. The CDR3 consists of 18 residues. Germline V CDR1 and CDR2: SGHDN, FVKESK. The J segment lost 2 bases and the V segment lost 2 bases, leaving 10 bases of the junction unmatched. The CDR3 DNA reads as TGTGCCAGCAGCCAAACTAGCGGGAGGACCTCACTTACCTACGAGCAGTACTTC. It encodes CASSQTSGRTSLTYEQYF.

The chain carries TRBV28 and TRBJ1-1; possible D gene TRBD1, 6 bases. This CDR3 comprises 14 residues. V lost 2 bases and J 1 base, leaving 8 bases between the germline ends. Germline-derived CDR1 and CDR2 are MDHEN and SYDVKM. The CDR3 DNA reads TGTGCCAGCAGTTTAGTCAGGGGGAACACTGAAGCTTTCTTT. Its protein is CASSLVRGNTEAFF. Together with reference TRBV28 and TRBJ1-1, the CDR3 gives the full variable domain: DVKVTQSSRYLVKRTGEKVFLECVQDMDHENMFWYRQDPGLGLRLIYFSYDVKMKEKGDIPEGYSVSREKKERFSLILESASTNQTSMYLCASSLVRGNTEAFFGQGTRLTVV.

Comments on this clone: The junction differs from germline at one of its ends, possibly a read error. The chain employs TRBV6-5 and TRBJ1-1; D gene uncertain. This CDR3 contains 12 residues. Germline CDR1 reads MNHEY; CDR2 reads SVGAGI. CDR3: CASSRLGYESIF. The CDR3 DNA is TGTGCCAGCAGCCGCCTAGGATATGAAAGTATCTTT.

V usage is TRBV21-1 and J usage is TRBJ1-1. TRBV21-1 is listed as a pseudogene. The CDR3 has 18 amino acids. CDR3 sequence reads: CASSPTLIFLGVGTEAFF. The CDR3 coding sequence is TGTGCCAGCAGCCCGACGTTGATTTTCTTGGGAGTGGGGACTGAAGCTTTCTTT.

This clone was seen only a few times. CDR3: CASSPRTSGEHNEQFF. CDR3 DNA sequence: TGTGCCAGCTCACCAAGGACTAGCGGAGAACACAATGAGCAGTTCTTC. The rearrangement links TRBV18 to TRBJ2-1; 10 bases agree with TRBD2. The CDR3 spans 16 residues. Germline CDR1 reads KGHSH; CDR2 reads LQKENI. V was clipped by 2 bases and J by 5 bases; unmatched bases: 6.